The clone carrying this T cell receptor beta chain was detected ten times or more. Its target is not known. This sample was taken from a study of T-cell reconstitution after alpha-beta-depleted transplantation in children. Findings of the study overall: Surviving thymic progenitors and recipient T cells were the source of high TCRbeta diversity at day 60 in some patients. T-cell counts and diversity at one year following transplant were attributed mainly to newly produced T cells. Several hundred expanded graft clones reportedly gave rise to the alpha-beta T cells present about two months after transplant.

CDR3 length: 17 residues. CDR1 and CDR2 (germline): DFQATT, SNEGSKA (reference sequence). V dropped 6 bases and J dropped 1 base, with 22 bases sitting between them. The library targeted TCRbeta and was prepared with unique molecular identifiers. TCRdb analysed the PCR reads with MiXCR anew, one entry per CDR3 protein. The sample lists roughly 160,000 distinct CDR3 sequences, over 8.5% seen once, with roughly 13% in the top ten. The sequenced sample was PBMCs, obtained before TCRalphabeta/CD19-depleted stem cell transplant. V and J are TRBV20-1 and TRBJ2-1; perhaps TRBD2 as D (7 bases). The TCR originated in a boy aged 2-9 years with acute myeloid leukemia, due to receive a stem cell transplant. The DNA for the CDR3 is TGCAGTGCCGAGAATTGGGGGGGGCTGAGGTCCTACAATGAGCAGTTCTTC. It translates to CSAENWGGLRSYNEQFF.